This T cell receptor beta chain appears in the sequencing data of a study of a mutant IDH1 vaccine in newly diagnosed glioma. As regards this clone: The antigen remains unidentified.

Time point indicated: week 35, safety follow-up. Every vaccine dose comprised 300 ug of mutant IDH1 20-mer peptide plus topical imiquimod. The repertoire was sequenced with immunoSEQ multiplex PCR; TCRdb's copy has only in-frame clones and lacks some. The repertoire holds tens of thousands of clones, with around 80% as singletons. Findings of the study overall: Patients mounted vaccine-induced immune responses in 93.3% of cases.

Per germline, CDR1 SGHDN and CDR2 FVKESK. This CDR3 region has 14 residues. V dropped 4 bases and J dropped 3 bases, with 10 bases sitting between them. The starting material was PBMCs, obtained from a glioma patient whose treatment included an IDH1 peptide vaccine. The receptor was isolated from a man in his forties with glioma. This chain links TRBV14 with TRBJ2-1; no definite D call. CDR3 nucleotide sequence: TGTGCCAGCAGCCCCCCCCCAGGCTACAATGAGCAGTTCTTC. Translating it yields CASSPPPGYNEQFF.